The present entry profiles one TCR beta chain with its context. Its cognate antigen is unknown. The sample comes from a study of cytomegalovirus exposure and HLA in healthy donors. Broader study findings: Reports indicated that the classifier achieved high specificity and sensitivity in diagnosing cytomegalovirus status. Judged likely to be a sequencing artifact was a cluster of highly shared sequence variants.

The germline CDR1 and CDR2 sequences are MDHEN and SYDVKM. V was clipped by 5 bases and J by 3 bases, with 8 bases between them. The CDR3 length is 13 residues. Vbeta (60) and Jbeta (13) primers were used in the PCR. Measured with immunoSEQ multiplex PCR; TCRdb has only the in-frame clones, and not every one. The sample lists under 200,000 clones, 70% to 80% occurring once. The chain has TRBV28 and TRBJ1-5; D ambiguous. The TCR sequence derives from a woman aged 25 to 39 in good health and CMV-seropositive. Sample: PBMCs. The CDR3 DNA sequence: TGTGCCAGCAGTATAGCACTCAATCAGCCCCAGCATTTT. Translated: CASSIALNQPQHF. Supplemented by reference TRBV28 and TRBJ1-5, the full variable domain reads DVKVTQSSRYLVKRTGEKVFLECVQDMDHENMFWYRQDPGLGLRLIYFSYDVKMKEKGDIPEGYSVSREKKERFSLILESASTNQTSMYLCASSIALNQPQHFGDGTRLSIL.